Shown below are 5 T cell receptor beta chains from a single sample sequenced in a study of blood T cells in healthy people across ages. The second PCR ran roughly 7 to 12 cycles with a sample-barcoded 5' primer and J-beta primers. TCRdb itself ran the 5' RACE reads through MiXCR, one entry per CDR3 protein. Counted here are over 1,300,000 distinct CDR3 sequences, around 59% occurring once; the ten biggest clones make up about 6.3%. Material: blood. Receptor source: a man aged 18 to 30 in good health.

This rearrangement joins TRBV29-1 to TRBJ2-1; 7 bases map to TRBD2. Germline V gene data show CDR1 as SQVTM and CDR2 as ANQGSEA. Trimming cost V 5 bases and J 3 bases; bases outside gene matches: 16. The CDR3 is 17 amino acids. CDR3 coding DNA: TGCAGCGTTCTAACATATTTTGGCGGGAGAGTCTACAATGAGCAGTTCTTC. It yields the protein CSVLTYFGGRVYNEQFF.

There are a few counts of this clonotype. The J gene is TRBJ2-1, the V gene TRBV15; D gene ambiguous. CDR3 length: 12 residues. Germline CDR1 reads LNHNV; CDR2 reads YYDKDF (reference sequence). V shed 1 base and J shed 7 bases, with 5 bases lying between them. The CDR3 nucleotides are TGTGCCACCAGCAGAGGGTCAAATGAGCAGTTCTTC. This sequence encodes CATSRGSNEQFF.

The chain uses TRBV11-1 and TRBJ2-5; the match to TRBD2 covers 8 bases. J lost 1 base, V lost 2 bases, and 3 bases had no gene match. The germline gives CDR1 SGHAT, CDR2 FQDESV (reference sequence). The CDR3 totals 15 residues. The DNA of the CDR3 is TGTGCCAGCAGCTTAAGTAGCGGGGTCCAAGAGACCCAGTACTTC. It yields the protein CASSLSSGVQETQYF.

The table lists this clonotype with a count of one. The junction departs from the called germline gene at one end, perhaps through a read error. The genes are TRBV15 and TRBJ2-1, with a tentative D call TRBD2 (6 bases). Germline V lookup: CDR1 LNHNV, CDR2 YYDKDF (reference sequence). The CDR3 extends over 16 amino acids. CDR3 region: CATGRQGLGRTHEQFF. CDR3 bases: TGTGCCACCGGCAGACAAGGATTAGGGAGGACCCATGAGCAGTTCTTC.

This clonotype was found a few times. V is TRBV5-1 and J is TRBJ1-6, with D unresolved. The CDR3 is 15 residues long. V lost 0 bases and J lost 6, with 10 bases in between. From germline, CDR1 is SGHRS and CDR2 YFSETQ. CDR3: CASSLDGYLNSPLHF. The CDR3 nucleotides are TGCGCCAGCAGCTTGGATGGATACCTTAATTCACCCCTCCACTTT.